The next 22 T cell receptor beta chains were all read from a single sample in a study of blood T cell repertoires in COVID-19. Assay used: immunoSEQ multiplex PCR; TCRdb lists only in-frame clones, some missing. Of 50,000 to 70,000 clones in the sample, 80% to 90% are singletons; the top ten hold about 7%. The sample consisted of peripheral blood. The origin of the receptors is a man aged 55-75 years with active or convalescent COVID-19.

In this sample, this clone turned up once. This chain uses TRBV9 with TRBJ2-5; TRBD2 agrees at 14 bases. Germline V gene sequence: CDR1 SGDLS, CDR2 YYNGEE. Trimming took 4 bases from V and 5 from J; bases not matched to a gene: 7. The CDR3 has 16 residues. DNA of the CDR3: TGTGCCAGCAGCCTGACGACTAGCGGGGGGGCGGAGACCCAGTACTTC. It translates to CASSLTTSGGAETQYF.

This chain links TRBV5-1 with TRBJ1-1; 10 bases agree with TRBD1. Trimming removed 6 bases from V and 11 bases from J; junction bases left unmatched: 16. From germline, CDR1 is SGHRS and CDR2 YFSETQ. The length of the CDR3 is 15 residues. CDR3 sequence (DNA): TGCGCCAGCAAAAACGTGGGACAGGGGAATAGTCTGGCTTTCTTT. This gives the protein CASKNVGQGNSLAFF.

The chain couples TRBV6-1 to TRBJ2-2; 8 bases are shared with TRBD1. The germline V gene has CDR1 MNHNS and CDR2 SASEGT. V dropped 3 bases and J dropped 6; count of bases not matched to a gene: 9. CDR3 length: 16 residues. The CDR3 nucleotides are TGTGCCAGCAGTGAGGACAGGGTGATATCATCCGGGGAGCTGTTTTTT. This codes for CASSEDRVISSGELFF.

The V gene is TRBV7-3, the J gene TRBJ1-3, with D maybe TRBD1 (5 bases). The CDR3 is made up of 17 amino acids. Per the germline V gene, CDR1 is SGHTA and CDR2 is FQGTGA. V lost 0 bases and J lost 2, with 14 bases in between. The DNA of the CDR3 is TGTGCCAGCAGCTTAACGGGGCAGGGAGGAACTGGAAACACCATATATTTT. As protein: CASSLTGQGGTGNTIYF.

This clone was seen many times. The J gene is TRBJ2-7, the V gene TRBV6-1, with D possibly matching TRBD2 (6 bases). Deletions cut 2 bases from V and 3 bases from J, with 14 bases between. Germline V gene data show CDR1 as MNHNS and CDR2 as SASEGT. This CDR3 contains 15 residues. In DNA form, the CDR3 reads TGTGCCAGCAGTGAAAGCCCGGGACTCCGCTACGAGCAGTACTTC. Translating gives CASSESPGLRYEQYF.

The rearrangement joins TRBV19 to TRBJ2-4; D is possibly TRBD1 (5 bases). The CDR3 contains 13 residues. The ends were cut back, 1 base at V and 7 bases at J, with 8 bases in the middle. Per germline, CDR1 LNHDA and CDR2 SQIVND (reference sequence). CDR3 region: CASSIAGSNIQYF. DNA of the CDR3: TGTGCCAGTAGTATAGCAGGGTCCAACATTCAGTACTTC.

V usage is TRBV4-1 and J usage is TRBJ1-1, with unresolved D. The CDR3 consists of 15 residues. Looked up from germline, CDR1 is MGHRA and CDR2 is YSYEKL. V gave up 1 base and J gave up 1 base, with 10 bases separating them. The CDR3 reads CASSQVRRANTEAFF. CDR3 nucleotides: TGCGCCAGCAGCCAAGTTAGGAGGGCGAACACTGAAGCTTTCTTT.

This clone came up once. The DNA of the CDR3 is TGTGCCAGCAGCTTAGATGACAGGGCTACCTATGGCTACACCTTC. Translating it yields CASSLDDRATYGYTF. The chain combines TRBV11-2 with TRBJ1-2; 7 bases are a match to TRBD1. CDR1 and CDR2 from the germline V gene are SGHAT and FQNNGV. CDR3 length equals 15 residues. V was pared by 0 bases and J by 4 bases, with 5 bases of the junction left unmatched.

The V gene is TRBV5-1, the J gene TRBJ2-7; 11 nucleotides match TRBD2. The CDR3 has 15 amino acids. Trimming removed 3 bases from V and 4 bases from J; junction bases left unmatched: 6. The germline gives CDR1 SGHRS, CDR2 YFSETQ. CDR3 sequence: CASSSVPSGRYEQYF. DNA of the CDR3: TGCGCCAGCAGCTCCGTACCTAGCGGGAGGTACGAGCAGTACTTC.

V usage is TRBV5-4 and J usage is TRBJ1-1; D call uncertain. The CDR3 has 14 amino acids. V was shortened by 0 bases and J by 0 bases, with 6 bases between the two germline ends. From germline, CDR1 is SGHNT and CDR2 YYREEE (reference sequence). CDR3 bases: TGTGCCAGCAGCTTGGGTATATTGAACACTGAAGCTTTCTTT. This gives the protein CASSLGILNTEAFF.

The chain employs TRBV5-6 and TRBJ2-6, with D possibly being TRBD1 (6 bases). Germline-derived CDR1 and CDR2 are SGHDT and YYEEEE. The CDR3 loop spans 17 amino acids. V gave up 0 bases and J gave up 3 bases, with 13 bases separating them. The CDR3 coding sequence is TGTGCCAGCAGCTTGGCAGGGGCTCAATTTGGGGCCAACGTCCTGACTTTC. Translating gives CASSLAGAQFGANVLTF.

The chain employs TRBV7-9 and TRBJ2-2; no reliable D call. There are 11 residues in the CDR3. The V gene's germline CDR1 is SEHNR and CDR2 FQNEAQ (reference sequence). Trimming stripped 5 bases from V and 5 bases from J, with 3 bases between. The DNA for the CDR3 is TGTGCCAGCAGCCCTACCGGGGAGCTGTTTTTT. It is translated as CASSPTGELFF.

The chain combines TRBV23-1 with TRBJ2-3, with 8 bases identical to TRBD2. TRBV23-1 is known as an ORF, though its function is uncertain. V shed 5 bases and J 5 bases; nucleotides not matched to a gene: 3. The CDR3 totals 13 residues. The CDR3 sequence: CASSVAGGDTQYF. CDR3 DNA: TGCGCCAGCAGTGTCGCGGGAGGAGATACGCAGTATTTT.

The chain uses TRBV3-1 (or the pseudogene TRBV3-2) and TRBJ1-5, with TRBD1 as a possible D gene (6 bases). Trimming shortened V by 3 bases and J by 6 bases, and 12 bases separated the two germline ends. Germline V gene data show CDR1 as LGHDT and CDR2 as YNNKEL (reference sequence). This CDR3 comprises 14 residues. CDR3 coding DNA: TGTGCCAGCAGCCAGCAACAGGGTTTTCAGCCCCAGCATTTT. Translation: CASSQQQGFQPQHF.

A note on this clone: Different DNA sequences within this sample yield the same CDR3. The DNA of the CDR3 is TGTGCCAGCAGCCAAGGCGGCGAGCAGTACTTC. This sequence encodes CASSQGGEQYF. This chain links TRBV14 with TRBJ2-7; D is unclear. Germline V gene sequence: CDR1 SGHDN, CDR2 FVKESK. The CDR3 has 11 residues. Trimming removed 1 base at V and 6 bases at J, with 4 bases between.

The CDR3 bases are TGTGCCAGCAGCAGGCCGGGAGGCAATGAGCAGTTCTTC. Protein: CASSRPGGNEQFF. The V call is TRBV5-5, the J call TRBJ2-1; 7 bases align to TRBD2. Germline V gene data show CDR1 as SGHKS and CDR2 as YYEKEE (reference sequence). J was trimmed by 6 bases and V by 4 bases; bases with no gene match: 4. This CDR3 comprises 13 residues.

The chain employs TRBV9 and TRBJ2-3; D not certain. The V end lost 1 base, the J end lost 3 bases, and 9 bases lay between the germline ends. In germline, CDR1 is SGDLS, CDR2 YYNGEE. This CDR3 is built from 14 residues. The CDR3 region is CASSVTMRTDTQYF. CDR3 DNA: TGTGCCAGCAGCGTAACGATGAGGACAGATACGCAGTATTTT.

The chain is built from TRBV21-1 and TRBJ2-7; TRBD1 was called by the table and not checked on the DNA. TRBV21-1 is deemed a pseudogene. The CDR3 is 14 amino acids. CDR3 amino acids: CASGTPGQHYEQYF. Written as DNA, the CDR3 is TGTGCCAGCGGTACCCCAGGACAGCACTACGAGCAGTACTTC.

CDR3 DNA sequence: TGCGCCAGCAGCCGGCGGGATCGACAGACTTATGGCTACACCTTC. Translating gives CASSRRDRQTYGYTF. The V call is TRBV4-1, the J call TRBJ1-2; D possibly corresponds to TRBD1 (5 bases). The ends were cut back, 4 bases at V and 5 bases at J, with 17 bases in the middle. This CDR3 has 15 amino acids. Germline CDR1 and CDR2: MGHRA and YSYEKL.

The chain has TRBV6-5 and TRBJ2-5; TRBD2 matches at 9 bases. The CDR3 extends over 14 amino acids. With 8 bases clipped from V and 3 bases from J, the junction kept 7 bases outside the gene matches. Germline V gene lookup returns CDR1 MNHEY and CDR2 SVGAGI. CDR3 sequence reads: CASGTAGGEETQYF. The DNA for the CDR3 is TGTGCCAGCGGGACAGCGGGGGGCGAAGAGACCCAGTACTTC.

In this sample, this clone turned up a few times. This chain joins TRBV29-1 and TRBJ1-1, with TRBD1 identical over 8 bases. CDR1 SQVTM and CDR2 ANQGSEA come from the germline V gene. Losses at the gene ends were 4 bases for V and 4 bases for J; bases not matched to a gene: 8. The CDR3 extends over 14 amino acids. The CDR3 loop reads CSVVQGGHGTEAFF. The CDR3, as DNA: TGCAGCGTTGTACAGGGGGGGCATGGCACTGAAGCTTTCTTT. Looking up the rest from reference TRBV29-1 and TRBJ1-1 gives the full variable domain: SAVISQKPSRDICQRGTSLTIQCQVDSQVTMMFWYRQQPGQSLTLIATANQGSEATYESGFVIDKFPISRPNLTFSTLTVSNMSPEDSSIYLCSVVQGGHGTEAFFGQGTRLTVV.

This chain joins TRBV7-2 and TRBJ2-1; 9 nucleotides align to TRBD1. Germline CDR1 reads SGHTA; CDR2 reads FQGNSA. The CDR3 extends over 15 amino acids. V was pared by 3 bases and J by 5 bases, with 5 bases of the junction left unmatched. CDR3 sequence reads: CASSFDRGANNEQFF. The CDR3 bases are TGTGCCAGCAGCTTCGACAGGGGGGCTAACAATGAGCAGTTCTTC.